One and the same sample provided the 5 T cell receptor beta chains below, sequenced in a study of T cells in Graves' hyperthyroidism and ophthalmopathy (dated by TCRdb to the late 2010s). Receptors were amplified or captured by multiplex PCR. The sequencing machine was an Illumina HiSeq 2000. Amplification of TCR beta CDR3 regions was carried out from RNA transcripts. A first-round RT-PCR of the TCR CDR3 used the HTBI primer set with the Qiagen OneStep RT-PCR kit. Through fastp at Q25 and MiXCR, TCRdb rebuilt clones from the public reads, retaining in-frame beta chains. One record per CDR3 amino acid sequence lists the most common genes and DNA. The sample records fewer than 550,000 distinct CDR3 sequences, approximately 25% of which are singletons. In total, the top ten clones hold approximately 10% of the sample. Sequencing was done on a sample of blood. The source of these receptors is a woman aged 25 to 39 with Graves' ophthalmopathy.

Ten or more counts support this clonotype. The V and J genes are TRBV19 and TRBJ1-5; 7 nucleotides match TRBD1. Per germline, CDR1 LNHDA and CDR2 SQIVND (reference sequence). V shed 6 bases, J shed 3 bases, and the junction held 8 bases outside the gene matches. This CDR3 has 15 residues. This chain's CDR3 is CASSPYRGPNQPQHF. For the CDR3, the DNA is TGTGCCAGTAGCCCATACAGGGGTCCCAATCAGCCCCAGCATTTT.

The CDR3 loop is CASSRSGLHQETQYF. Written as DNA, the CDR3 is TGTGCCAGCAGCCGTAGCGGCCTCCACCAAGAGACCCAGTACTTC. The chain uses TRBV9 and TRBJ2-5, with a weak D call TRBD2 (6 bases). Germline V CDR1 and CDR2: SGDLS, YYNGEE. The germline V and J ends were trimmed by 4 bases and 0 bases, with 13 bases remaining between them. The CDR3 has 15 residues.

In its sample, this clonotype was seen a few times. V gene TRBV6-2 or TRBV6-3 combines with J gene TRBJ1-5; no clear D. Trimming removed 3 bases from V and 5 bases from J, with 11 bases in between. The germline CDR1 and CDR2 sequences are MNHEY and SVGEGT. The CDR3 sequence is 14 residues long. Written as DNA, the CDR3 is TGTGCCAGCAGTTATACGGGTTGGGATCAGCCCCAGCATTTT. This gives the protein CASSYTGWDQPQHF.

In this sample, this clonotype turned up many times. The V and J genes are TRBV28 and TRBJ2-7; tentative D call: TRBD1 (6 bases). The CDR3 is made up of 16 amino acids. Germline V lookup: CDR1 MDHEN, CDR2 SYDVKM. The V and J ends lost 7 bases and 3 bases respectively, with 22 bases between them. CDR3 DNA sequence: TGTGCCAGCACCCGACCCACAGGGTCATTCCTCTACGAGCAGTACTTC. This encodes CASTRPTGSFLYEQYF.

This clonotype came up many times. V gene TRBV9 combines with J gene TRBJ2-5; D may be TRBD2 (7 bases). This CDR3 contains 13 residues. Trimming took off 7 bases at V and 1 base at J, with 11 bases between the two ends. Germline V gene sequence: CDR1 SGDLS, CDR2 YYNGEE. The CDR3 sequence: CASGRGPQETQYF. In DNA, the CDR3 is TGTGCCAGCGGGCGGGGGCCCCAAGAGACCCAGTACTTC.